Listed below are T cell receptor beta chains from one sample, sequenced in a study of identical twins. TCRdb independently ran MiXCR on the 5' RACE reads; one entry per CDR3 protein. The sample has around 250,000 distinct CDR3 sequences, roughly 12% seen once. These data are also associated with another study on yellow fever vaccine responses in identical twins.

Sample: memory (CD45RO+) T cells sorted from blood. The receptors stem from a young woman in good health. The CDR3 runs from the conserved cysteine through the conserved F or W. Fields, in order: CDR3 DNA, CDR3 protein, V gene, D gene, J gene, clone size. D genes are given only for firm matches. Not all rows give a size; the values are once, few, many and, for expanded clones, a class.

DNA: TGTGCCAGCAGCGCCGGGACAGCAATGAACACTGAAGCTTTCTTT
CDR3: CASSAGTAMNTEAFF
V: TRBV7-9
D: TRBD1
J: TRBJ1-1
size: many

DNA: TGTGCCAGCAGTTTCGGGGGGACCTACAATGAGCAGTTCTTC
CDR3: CASSFGGTYNEQFF
V: TRBV27
D: TRBD2
J: TRBJ2-1
size: many

DNA: TGCAGTGCTGCTCAGACAGAACACGAGCAGTACTTC
CDR3: CSAAQTEHEQYF
V: TRBV20-1
D: -
J: TRBJ2-7
size: -

DNA: TGCAGTGCTAAAAGGACAGGGCCGTCCTACGAGCAGTACTTC
CDR3: CSAKRTGPSYEQYF
V: TRBV20-1
D: TRBD1
J: TRBJ2-7
size: few

DNA: TGCAGTGCTAGAGTCGCAGGGAAAGAGACCCAGTACTTC
CDR3: CSARVAGKETQYF
V: TRBV20-1
D: -
J: TRBJ2-5
size: -

DNA: TGTGCCATCAGCCCCACGGAGCGGGAGATGTTCGGGGAGCTGTTTTTT
CDR3: CAISPTEREMFGELFF
V: TRBV10-3
D: TRBD2
J: TRBJ2-2
size: -

DNA: TGCAGTGCTAGCCAAGCGGGGGATAGCACAGATACGCAGTATTTT
CDR3: CSASQAGDSTDTQYF
V: TRBV20-1
D: TRBD2
J: TRBJ2-3
size: many

DNA: TGTGCCAGCTCTGCAGGACAGGGACGGAACTACGAGCAGTACTTC
CDR3: CASSAGQGRNYEQYF
V: TRBV18
D: TRBD1
J: TRBJ2-7
size: -

DNA: TGTGCCAGCAGAAGAGGCGCGACCCTCACTGAAGCTTTCTTT
CDR3: CASRRGATLTEAFF
V: TRBV27
D: -
J: TRBJ1-1
size: few

DNA: TGTGCCAGCAGCAAAACAGGGGCAGATACGCAGTATTTT
CDR3: CASSKTGADTQYF
V: TRBV5-6
D: TRBD1
J: TRBJ2-3
size: -

DNA: TGTGCCAGCACCCTATCTGGGGCCAACGTCCTGACTTTC
CDR3: CASTLSGANVLTF
V: TRBV12-3/TRBV12-4
D: -
J: TRBJ2-6
size: -